Detailed here is one T cell receptor (beta chain). This entry belongs to a study of blood T cell repertoires in COVID-19. Study-wide context: Donors in the United States, Italy and Spain gave samples during acute or convalescent COVID-19.

V was cut by 1 base and J by 3 bases, with 10 bases left in between. CDR3 length equals 15 residues. Germline V gives CDR1 SNHLY, CDR2 FYNNEI. The table came from immunoSEQ multiplex PCR; TCRdb's copy has only in-frame clones and leaves some out. The sample has 250,000 to 350,000 clones, about nine tenths seen once. Sequenced material: peripheral blood. J is TRBJ1-5 and V is TRBV2; the D is unclear. The sequence was collected from a man aged 18 to 30 with active or convalescent COVID-19. The CDR3 is CASSEDNMNNQPQHF. Here the CDR3 DNA reads TGTGCCAGCAGTGAAGACAACATGAACAATCAGCCCCAGCATTTT. Complete variable domain (other parts from reference TRBV2 and TRBJ1-5): EPEVTQTPSHQVTQMGQEVILRCVPISNHLYFYWYRQILGQKVEFLVSFYNNEISEKSEIFDDQFSVERPDGSNFTLKIRSTKLEDSAMYFCASSEDNMNNQPQHFGDGTRLSIL.